These 17 T cell receptor beta chains were all obtained from the same sample, sequenced in a study of blood T cells in healthy people across ages. Primers used in a second PCR of about 6 to 12 cycles were a sample-barcoded 5' primer and a J-beta primer mix. TCRdb re-called the 5' RACE reads with MiXCR, one entry per CDR3 protein. The table includes roughly 1,500,000 distinct CDR3 sequences, almost 35% detected once. The specimen sequenced was blood. These receptors were taken from a woman younger than 45 in good health.

In this sample, this clonotype turned up a few times. The chain is built from TRBV4-1 and TRBJ2-5, with a tentative D call TRBD1 (5 bases). The V end lost 5 bases, the J end lost 2 bases, and 9 bases lay between the germline ends. The length of the CDR3 is 13 residues. CDR1 MGHRA and CDR2 YSYEKL come from the germline V gene. The CDR3 sequence: CASSGAVQETQYF. In DNA, the CDR3 is TGCGCCAGCAGCGGGGCAGTTCAAGAGACCCAGTACTTC.

This clonotype was seen only a few times. The genes are TRBV20-1 and TRBJ2-1; D is possibly TRBD1 (6 bases). This CDR3 has 15 residues. The germline V gene encodes CDR1 DFQATT and CDR2 SNEGSKA (reference sequence). Deletions cut 5 bases from V and 2 bases from J, with 16 bases between. DNA for the CDR3: TGCAGTGCTTCCATCGGACAGCCCCCCTACAATGAGCAGTTCTTC. Translation gives CSASIGQPPYNEQFF.

The rearrangement joins TRBV6-2 or TRBV6-3 to TRBJ2-7; D gene unclear. The CDR3 contains 14 residues. The germline V gene encodes CDR1 MNHEY and CDR2 SVGEGT. Trimming removed 4 bases at V and 0 bases at J, with 10 bases between. DNA for the CDR3: TGTGCCAGCAGTTGGGTCGACATCTCCTACGAGCAGTACTTC. Translation gives CASSWVDISYEQYF.

Turning to this clonotype: One base away lies a much larger clone, so this may be a sequencing read error. The chain recombines TRBV7-9 with TRBJ2-5; 8 positions agree with TRBD1. The J call may be in error: the DNA end matches TRBJ2-7 better. The CDR3 totals 15 residues. Germline V gene data show CDR1 as SEHNR and CDR2 as FQNEAQ (reference sequence). The CDR3 sequence is CVSSLGTGQPYEQYF. CDR3 nucleotides: TGTGTCAGCAGCCTAGGGACAGGCCAACCCTACGAGCAGTACTTC.

V gene TRBV3-1 combines with J gene TRBJ1-4; D not resolved. The germline V gene has CDR1 LGHDT and CDR2 YNNKEL (reference sequence). Trimming left V 2 bases short and J 5 bases short, with 12 bases between. This CDR3 region has 15 residues. CDR3 nucleotide sequence: TGTGCCAGCAGCCAAAAATGGCAGGAAAATGAAAAACTGTTTTTT. It encodes CASSQKWQENEKLFF.

This chain connects TRBV5-1 to TRBJ2-1, with 7 positions matching TRBD2. V lost 4 bases and J lost 4; bases outside the gene matches: 11. Per the germline V gene, CDR1 is SGHRS and CDR2 is YFSETQ. The CDR3 loop spans 16 amino acids. The CDR3 DNA follows: TGCGCCAGCAGCCCCCCGGGCGGGAGACCTTACAATGAGCAGTTCTTC. It encodes CASSPPGGRPYNEQFF.

This clonotype was detected many times. The chain couples TRBV5-1 to TRBJ2-7; tentative D call: TRBD1 (6 bases). Germline lookup yields CDR1 SGHRS and CDR2 YFSETQ. The CDR3 is 14 residues long. With 0 bases removed from V and 2 bases from J, the gap between germline ends came to 9 bases. The CDR3 here is CASSLEGVTYEQYF. CDR3 bases: TGCGCCAGCAGCTTGGAGGGGGTTACCTACGAGCAGTACTTC.

This CDR3 is CASYMNTEAFF. CDR3 nucleotide sequence: TGTGCCAGTTATATGAACACTGAAGCTTTCTTT. The chain joins TRBV28 to TRBJ1-1; D call uncertain. From germline, CDR1 is MDHEN and CDR2 SYDVKM. This CDR3 is 11 amino acids long. V lost 9 bases, J lost 0 bases, and 5 bases lay in between. Full variable domain (missing parts from reference TRBV28 and TRBJ1-1): DVKVTQSSRYLVKRTGEKVFLECVQDMDHENMFWYRQDPGLGLRLIYFSYDVKMKEKGDIPEGYSVSREKKERFSLILESASTNQTSMYLCASYMNTEAFFGQGTRLTVV.

The V call is TRBV6-5, the J call TRBJ1-2; D is perhaps TRBD1 (5 bases). Per the germline V gene, CDR1 is MNHEY and CDR2 is SVGAGI. The CDR3 covers 15 residues. V lost 2 bases to trimming and J lost 6 bases, with 16 bases between them. This chain's CDR3 is CASSYQGGGVDGYTF. The CDR3 coding sequence is TGTGCCAGCAGTTACCAAGGTGGAGGGGTCGATGGCTACACCTTC.

CDR3 in amino acids: CASSLGLRGLPYEQYF. The DNA for the CDR3 is TGTGCCAGCAGCTTAGGTTTACGGGGCCTCCCTTACGAGCAGTACTTC. The J gene is TRBJ2-7, the V gene TRBV7-9; either TRBD1 or TRBD2 may supply D (5 bases each). Germline V gives CDR1 SEHNR, CDR2 FQNEAQ (reference sequence). This CDR3 spans 16 amino acids. V was cut by 1 base and J by 4 bases, with 17 bases left in between.

This clonotype showed up just a few times. The J gene is TRBJ2-1, the V gene TRBV20-1; 12 nucleotides agree with TRBD2. The length of the CDR3 is 19 residues. CDR1 DFQATT and CDR2 SNEGSKA come from the germline V gene (reference sequence). V gave up 0 bases and J gave up 1 base; unmatched junction bases: 10. CDR3 bases: TGCAGTGCTAGAGATGTTCTAGCGGGAGGGCCTAGATCCTACAATGAGCAGTTCTTC. Its protein is CSARDVLAGGPRSYNEQFF.

This clonotype showed up just a few times. The chain uses TRBV24-1 and TRBJ2-7, with D unclear. V dropped 5 bases and J dropped 0 bases, with 13 bases sitting between them. The CDR3 loop spans 15 amino acids. The germline CDR1 and CDR2 sequences are KGHDR and SFDVKD. The CDR3 loop is CATSGAVMSSYEQYF. In nucleotides, the CDR3 is TGTGCCACCAGTGGCGCCGTGATGAGCTCCTACGAGCAGTACTTC.

The chain recombines TRBV12-5 with TRBJ2-5, with D perhaps given as TRBD1 or TRBD2 (5 bases each). V was cut by 8 bases and J by 1 base, with 17 bases left in between. CDR3 length: 15 amino acids. The germline V gene encodes CDR1 LGHNT and CDR2 FRNRAP. The CDR3 DNA sequence: TGTGCTAGTCTTAGCGTAGAGGGGATCCAAGAGACCCAGTACTTC. Protein product: CASLSVEGIQETQYF.

V is TRBV30 and J is TRBJ2-7; a possible D gene is TRBD1 (6 bases). From germline, CDR1 is GTSNPN and CDR2 SVGIG (reference sequence). The V and J ends lost 7 bases and 0 bases respectively, with 16 bases between them. This CDR3 region has 14 residues. The chain's CDR3 is CAFSDRTYSYEQYF. The CDR3, as DNA: TGTGCCTTTTCCGACAGGACATACTCCTACGAGCAGTACTTC.

This clonotype was observed a few times. The chain has TRBV20-1 and TRBJ2-3; the D call may be TRBD1 or TRBD2 (5 bases each). Trimming left V 6 bases short and J 1 base short, with 8 bases between. The CDR3 runs to 12 residues. Germline CDR1 reads DFQATT; CDR2 reads SNEGSKA (reference sequence). Here the CDR3 reads CSAWDRTDTQYF. The DNA for the CDR3 is TGCAGTGCCTGGGACCGCACAGATACGCAGTATTTT.

The V gene is TRBV20-1, the J gene TRBJ2-7; TRBD1 matches at 7 bases. The CDR3 consists of 14 residues. Germline V gene data show CDR1 as DFQATT and CDR2 as SNEGSKA (reference sequence). Unmatched junction bases numbered 10, after V lost 6 bases and J lost 2 bases. CDR3 bases: TGCAGTGCCTTTAGAGCTACAGGGGCCTACGAGCAGTACTTC. This codes for CSAFRATGAYEQYF.

In its sample, this clonotype was seen a few times. This rearrangement joins TRBV4-1 to TRBJ2-3, with D maybe TRBD2 (5 bases). This CDR3 has 16 amino acids. Germline loops: CDR1 MGHRA, CDR2 YSYEKL. V was cut by 4 bases and J by 2 bases, with 16 bases left in between. CDR3 region: CASSRGWGEYTDTQYF. CDR3 nucleotide sequence: TGCGCCAGCAGCCGGGGTTGGGGAGAGTACACAGATACGCAGTATTTT.